The rows below give T cell receptor beta chains drawn from one sample of a study of blood T cell repertoires in COVID-19. Clones were sequenced by immunoSEQ multiplex PCR, and TCRdb holds only the in-frame ones, with some missing. The table shows 260,000 or so clones, with approximately 85% occurring only once. Sequenced material: peripheral blood. These receptors all stem from a woman between 70 and 85 years old with acute or convalescent COVID-19. CDR3s include the opening cysteine and the closing phenylalanine or tryptophan. Clone size is given for some rows only: seen once, a few or many times, or a class if the clone is expanded.

v_gene	j_gene	abundance	CDR3aa
TRBV29-1	TRBJ2-1	NA	CSVVSGGPYNEQFF
TRBV7-9	TRBJ2-5	NA	CASSFGGTETQYF
TRBV6-5	TRBJ2-5	NA	CASSFLGQGPETQYF
TRBV4-1	TRBJ2-1	NA	CASSQEGSSGGANEQFF
TRBV7-9	TRBJ2-7	NA	CASSLAGQGFSASEQYF
TRBV18	TRBJ1-1	NA	CASSPRGRSYTEAFF
TRBV5-4	TRBJ1-5	NA	CASSRTGDNQPQHF
TRBV6-5	TRBJ2-5	NA	CASSPRGRETQYF
TRBV21-1	TRBJ2-7	NA	CASSNYVDEQYF
TRBV5-1	TRBJ1-1	NA	CASSTAHGTANTEAFF
TRBV3-1/TRBV3-2	TRBJ1-5	NA	CASSQGAGGYSNQPQHF
TRBV4-1	TRBJ1-2	few	CASSPGQGRYGYTF
TRBV29-1	TRBJ2-5	once	CSVAGTSKGTQYF
TRBV12-3/TRBV12-4	TRBJ1-2	NA	CASSLPGYGYTF
TRBV4-2	TRBJ2-1	NA	CASSQDTLAGFDEQFF
TRBV7-6	TRBJ1-6	NA	CASSSSFAANSPLHF
TRBV4-2	TRBJ2-1	NA	CASSQDRTSGLQFF
TRBV27	TRBJ1-2	NA	CASSSDRDRGIYGYTF
TRBV11-2	TRBJ1-2	NA	CASSRGQGLDYGYTF
TRBV4-2	TRBJ1-1	NA	CASSQVGRVNTEAFF
TRBV28	TRBJ1-1	NA	CASSLRFTEAFF
TRBV5-1	TRBJ1-2	NA	CASSLTEGAGYTF
TRBV5-6	TRBJ2-3	NA	CASSANYIWDKTDTQYF
TRBV4-1	TRBJ2-2	NA	CASSPSGETGELFF
TRBV7-2	TRBJ2-7	NA	CASSAGQGLTYEQYF
TRBV10-1	TRBJ2-3	NA	CANLPGQGTDTQYF
TRBV4-1	TRBJ2-1	few	CASSQGERGPYNEQFF
TRBV19	TRBJ2-6	once	CASSTRAQAGANVLTF
TRBV24-1	TRBJ2-1	NA	CATRSGQGAYNEQFF
TRBV13	TRBJ2-5	NA	CASSLGVAQETQYF
TRBV7-8	TRBJ1-5	NA	CASSLRRGAVNNQPQHF
TRBV7-9	TRBJ1-3	NA	CASSRDRTPGNTIYF
TRBV11-1	TRBJ2-1	few	CASSFKTGGTYNEQFF
TRBV18	TRBJ1-2	NA	CASSRDTDYGYTF
TRBV6-5	TRBJ2-7	NA	CASSVDRGISYEQYF
TRBV4-2	TRBJ1-3	NA	CASSQELAFSGNTIYF
TRBV5-1	TRBJ2-5	NA	CASSPRGGAQETQYF
TRBV28	TRBJ2-7	once	CASSFQGAQGLYEQYF
TRBV5-5	TRBJ2-2	NA	CASSFLRNAGELFF
TRBV6-5	TRBJ2-1	NA	CASSQRSSYNEQFF
TRBV7-9	TRBJ1-4	NA	CASSFGVQTGYNEKLFF
TRBV28	TRBJ2-7	once	CASSFPGQGNYEQYF
TRBV5-1	TRBJ1-1	NA	CASSYTGTGGLAEAFF
TRBV20-1	TRBJ1-2	NA	CSVQGLEGYTF
TRBV5-1	TRBJ2-1	NA	CASSLVSGGYNEQFF
TRBV27	TRBJ1-5	once	CASSSSRLIGGDQPQHF
TRBV18	TRBJ1-2	NA	CASSPSGTGVSYGYTF
TRBV6-2/TRBV6-3	TRBJ2-5	NA	CASSYSRTGDQETQYF
TRBV6-1	TRBJ1-1	NA	CASRWDRANTEAFF
TRBV4-3	TRBJ1-2	NA	CASSQESTGRNGYTF
TRBV7-9	TRBJ2-7	once	CASSLGPDRAWTYEQYF
TRBV10-2	TRBJ1-2	NA	CATRSSNYGYTF
TRBV7-9	TRBJ2-1	NA	CASSAQDPQFF
TRBV28	TRBJ2-7	NA	CASSLLWAGGSTYEQYF
TRBV4-3	TRBJ1-3	NA	CASSQRGHFPNTIYF